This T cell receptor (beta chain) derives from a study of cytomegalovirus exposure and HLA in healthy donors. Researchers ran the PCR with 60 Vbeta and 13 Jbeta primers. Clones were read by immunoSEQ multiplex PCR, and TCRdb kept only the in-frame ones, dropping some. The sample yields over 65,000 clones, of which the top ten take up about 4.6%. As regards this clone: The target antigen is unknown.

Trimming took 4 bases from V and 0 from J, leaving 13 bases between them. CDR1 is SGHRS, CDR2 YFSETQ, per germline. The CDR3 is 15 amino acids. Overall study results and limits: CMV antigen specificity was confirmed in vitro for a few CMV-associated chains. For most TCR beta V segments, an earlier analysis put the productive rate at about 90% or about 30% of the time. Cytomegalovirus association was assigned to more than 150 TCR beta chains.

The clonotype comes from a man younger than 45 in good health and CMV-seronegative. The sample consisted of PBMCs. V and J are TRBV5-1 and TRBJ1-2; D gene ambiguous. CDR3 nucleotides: TGCGCCAGCAGCCTAACTGCCACTCCTAACTATGGCTACACCTTC. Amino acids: CASSLTATPNYGYTF.